This T cell receptor beta chain was obtained from a study of human T cells and chemical hapten exposure (dated by TCRdb to the early 2020s). At the level of the whole study: For sensitization, 2% DPC in acetone was applied to a roughly 2 cm by roughly 2 cm area of upper inner arm skin. Throughout the roughly 23-week study period, patients were also given weekly therapeutic DPC doses on the scalp. Patch testing was performed on the upper back with Finn chambers containing 0.01% DPC, and the patch tests were scored after 6 days according to International Contact Dermatitis Research Group standards. Alopecia areata with under or over 50% scalp involvement, alopecia totalis and alopecia universalis were represented in the patient cohort, which was mostly female. Libraries were combined into a pool for sequencing, and differences in TCR yield between samples came mainly from small differences in library volumes within the pool. This study followed changes in the peripheral blood TCR repertoire in vivo during primary and secondary sensitization of alopecia patients to the hapten diphenylcyclopropenone (DPC). Patient blood was sampled pre-sensitization (week 0) and at 2, 6 and about 24 weeks after DPC sensitization. Blood for TCR sequencing was provided by twenty-nine alopecia patients at one to four time points (pre-sensitization, 2, 6 and 24 weeks).

This clonotype was seen at least ten times. It has no known antigen specificity. No base-level quality is on record; no much larger clone is a single base apart. The full study reports these points: DPC sensitization did not change how many TCRs were above 1 in 1000 frequency, and no evidence was found of alterations in global repertoire structure. Patch test score was positively correlated with the number of PT1 expanded TCRs, with significance at thresholds 8, 16 and 32 but not at 4. All patients had alopecia, a presumed autoimmune disease, so their immune response might differ from that of healthy individuals. Significantly more large CDR3 similarity clusters were formed by expanded TCRs than by pre-sensitization or healthy control sets, consistent with antigen-driven responses. After repeated subsampling, the strength of the expansion versus patch-test correlation and the threshold at which it became significant changed.

Libraries were prepared through RACE. The listed sequencing device is NextSeq 500. During library preparation, unique molecular identifiers were attached to individual cDNA molecules so that TCRs could be counted quantitatively and reproducibly. From each blood RNA sample, both TCR alpha and TCR beta chains were sequenced. As for the authors' bioinformatics: Samples had a median of about 96,000 TCRs, with a range from roughly 23,224 to 750,000. V, J and CDR3 annotation of the TCR reads was performed with the Decombinator software suite. To make PS versus PT1 abundance plots, every sample was subsampled to the same number of TCRs (28,000). Expanded TCRs were defined as absent before sensitization and observed at least eight times at the 2-week time point. Using fastp trimming at Q25 and MiXCR clonotype assembly, TCRdb reanalyzed the public sequencing data and kept in-frame beta chains. Here each entry gathers all rows of one CDR3 protein and keeps the most common genes and DNA. These V and J calls rely on TCRdb rather than the paper's analysis. The sample records some 38,000 distinct CDR3 sequences, less than 9% of which are singletons. The ten biggest clones cover 1% to 1.5% of the sample.

The time point label for this specimen denotes: pre-sensitization, week 0. The meaning of the sample's treatment or condition label: therapeutic diphenylcyclopropenone sensitization with weekly scalp DPC. At every patch-test visit, the blood draw took place before the patch test was put on. Patients were considered eligible if aged 18 to 70, diagnosed with alopecia and deemed suitable for DPC therapy, and patients were excluded if pregnant. Total RNA was extracted from unfractionated whole blood that had been collected in Tempus Blood RNA tubes. In the germline V gene, CDR1 corresponds to SGHVS and CDR2 to FNYEAQ. From cysteine to phenylalanine, the CDR3 is 16 amino acids long. The entry retains the CDR3 DNA only, 48 bases that are in frame from base 1. Germline trimming amounts to 5 bases on V and 0 bases on J, with 8 as the count of junction bases outside the gene matches.

The TCR comes from a woman between 50 and 59 years old with alopecia areata. Some clones in this sample may be carry-over from other donors' samples. Sequencing used whole blood, obtained in connection with sensitization to the hapten diphenylcyclopropenone (DPC). Rearrangement joined TRBV7-6 to TRBJ2-3; TRBD1 lines up with 7 middle nucleotides. The DNA is TGTGCCAGCAGCATTGGGACAGCCGCTAGCACAGATACGCAGTATTTT. Its translation is CASSIGTAASTDTQYF.